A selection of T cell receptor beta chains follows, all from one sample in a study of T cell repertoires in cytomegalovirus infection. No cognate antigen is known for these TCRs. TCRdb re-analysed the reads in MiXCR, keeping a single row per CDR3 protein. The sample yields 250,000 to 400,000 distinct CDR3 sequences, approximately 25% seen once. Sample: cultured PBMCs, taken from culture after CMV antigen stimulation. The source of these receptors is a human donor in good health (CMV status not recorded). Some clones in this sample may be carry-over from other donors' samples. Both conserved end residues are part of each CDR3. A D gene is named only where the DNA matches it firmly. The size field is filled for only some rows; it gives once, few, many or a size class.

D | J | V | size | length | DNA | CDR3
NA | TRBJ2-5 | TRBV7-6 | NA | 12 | TGTGCCAGCACCTATCAAACTGGGACCCAGTACTTC | CASTYQTGTQYF
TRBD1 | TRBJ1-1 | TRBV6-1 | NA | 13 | TGTGCCAGCAGGGATATTGACAGGGGGGGGACTTTCTTT | CASRDIDRGGTFF
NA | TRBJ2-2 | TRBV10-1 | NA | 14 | TGCGCCAGCAGAATAGACAGCTACACCGGGGAGCTGTTTTTT | CASRIDSYTGELFF
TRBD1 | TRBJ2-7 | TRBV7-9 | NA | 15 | TGTGCCAGCAGTCTGAAGGCGACAGGGGGCTACGAGCAGTACTTC | CASSLKATGGYEQYF
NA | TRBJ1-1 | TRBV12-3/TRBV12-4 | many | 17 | TGTGCCAGCAGTTTAGAGACACACTTTGAAATGAACACTGAAGCTTTCTTT | CASSLETHFEMNTEAFF
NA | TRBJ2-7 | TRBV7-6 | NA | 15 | TGTGCCAGCAGCTTAGCGAGAGCAGCCGCCTACGAGCAGTACTTC | CASSLARAAAYEQYF
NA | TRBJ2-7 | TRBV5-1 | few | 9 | TGCGCCAGCATCGTCGAGCAGTACTTC | CASIVEQYF
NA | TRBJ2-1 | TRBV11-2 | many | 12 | TGTGCCAGCAGTGGCCCGAGGGATGAGCAGTTCTTC | CASSGPRDEQFF
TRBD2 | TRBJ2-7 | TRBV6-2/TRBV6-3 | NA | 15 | TGTGCCAGCAGTTACAGGACTAGCGGGAGCTACGAGCAGTACTTC | CASSYRTSGSYEQYF
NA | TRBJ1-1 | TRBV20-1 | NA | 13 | TGCAGTGCTGGAGCCGACAGGAACACTGAAGCTTTCTTT | CSAGADRNTEAFF
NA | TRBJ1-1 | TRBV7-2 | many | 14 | TGTGCCAGCAGCTTAGTCCAGGTGGACACTGAAGCTTTCTTT | CASSLVQVDTEAFF
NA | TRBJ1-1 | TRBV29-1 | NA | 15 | TGCAGCGCCCGGGTATCGGCACGCGGGGTGACTGAAGCTTTCTTT | CSARVSARGVTEAFF
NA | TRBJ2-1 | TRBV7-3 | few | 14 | TGTGCCAGCAGCTTCGGGCCCTCTAACAATGAGCAGTTCTTC | CASSFGPSNNEQFF
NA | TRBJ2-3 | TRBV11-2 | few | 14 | TGTGCCAGCAGCTTAATGGTGGGGACAGATACGCAGTATTTT | CASSLMVGTDTQYF
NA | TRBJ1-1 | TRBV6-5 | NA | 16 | TGTGCCAGCAGTTACTCAAGCGGGGTAGGGGCCACTGAAGCTTTCTTT | CASSYSSGVGATEAFF
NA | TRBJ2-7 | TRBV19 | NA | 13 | TGTGCCAGTAGCCCCACGCGTTCCTACGAGCAGTACTTC | CASSPTRSYEQYF
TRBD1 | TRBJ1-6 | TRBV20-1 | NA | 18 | TGCAGTGCTAGAGATGTCGGACAGGGGAGTAGGAGTGGTTCACCCCTCCACTTT | CSARDVGQGSRSGSPLHF
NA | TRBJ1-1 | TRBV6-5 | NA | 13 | TGTGCCAGCAGTTACCGAACCAGCACTGAAGCTTTCTTT | CASSYRTSTEAFF
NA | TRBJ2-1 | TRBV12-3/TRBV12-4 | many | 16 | TGTGCCAGCAGTCCCACAGTCGGGGGAGGATTTAATGAGCAGTTCTTC | CASSPTVGGGFNEQFF
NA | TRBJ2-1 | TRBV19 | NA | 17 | TGTGCCAGCAGTCCCGACCATAGCACTAGCTCCTACAATGAGCAGTTCTTC | CASSPDHSTSSYNEQFF
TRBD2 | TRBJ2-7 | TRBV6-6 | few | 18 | TGTGCCAGCACTCACCTTGCCGGGATTCAGAGCGGGAGCTACGAGCAGTACTTC | CASTHLAGIQSGSYEQYF
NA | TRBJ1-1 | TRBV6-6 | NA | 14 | TGTGCCAGCAGGGCGGGGGGAATGAACACTGAAGCTTTCTTT | CASRAGGMNTEAFF
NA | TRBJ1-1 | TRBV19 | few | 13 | TGTGCCACCAAACAGGGTAGTAGTACTGAAGCTTTCTTT | CATKQGSSTEAFF
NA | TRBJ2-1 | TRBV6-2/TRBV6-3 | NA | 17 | TGTGCCAGCAGGGAGGGACTACGAAAGGGGGTCGGCAATGAGCAGTTCTTC | CASREGLRKGVGNEQFF
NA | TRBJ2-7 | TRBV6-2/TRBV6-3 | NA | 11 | TGTGCCACCACGGGGGCGCTCGAGCAGTACTTC | CATTGALEQYF
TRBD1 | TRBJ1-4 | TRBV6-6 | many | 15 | TGTGCCAGCAGAGGACAGGGCGTGTTGGATGAAAAACTGTTTTTT | CASRGQGVLDEKLFF
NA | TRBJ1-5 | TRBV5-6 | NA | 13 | TGTGCCAGCAGCGCCGGGCCCCTCTCGGCCCAGCATTTT | CASSAGPLSAQHF
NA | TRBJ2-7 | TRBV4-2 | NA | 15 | TGTGCCAGCAGCCCCCAGGGCGGCCGCTCCTACGAGCAGTACTTC | CASSPQGGRSYEQYF
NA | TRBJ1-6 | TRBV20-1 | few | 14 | TGCAGTGCTAGAGTTGGTGGGGTCGGTTCACCCCTCCACTTT | CSARVGGVGSPLHF
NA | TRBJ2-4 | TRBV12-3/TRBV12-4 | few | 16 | TGTGCCAGCACCCCGGGACCCCCTTTAGCCAAAAACATTCAGTACTTC | CASTPGPPLAKNIQYF
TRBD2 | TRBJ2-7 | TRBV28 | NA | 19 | TGTGCCAGCGCTACACAAATGATGGGTAGCGGGGGGACGACCTACGAGCAGTACTTC | CASATQMMGSGGTTYEQYF
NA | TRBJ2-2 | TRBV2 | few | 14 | TGTGCCAGCACCTGGACAGTCGGCACCGGGGAGCTGTTTTTT | CASTWTVGTGELFF
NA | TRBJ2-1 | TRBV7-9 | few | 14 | TGTGCCAGCAGCCCCCCCACAGTTTACAATGAGCAGTTCTTC | CASSPPTVYNEQFF
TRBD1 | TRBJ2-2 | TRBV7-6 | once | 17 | TGTGCCAGCAGCTTAGCGAAGGGACAGGTGAACACCGGGGAGCTGTTTTTT | CASSLAKGQVNTGELFF
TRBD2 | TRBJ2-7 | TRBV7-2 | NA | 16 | TGTGCCAGCAGCCAGGAGCTAGCGGGCGGATCCTACGAGCAGTACTTC | CASSQELAGGSYEQYF
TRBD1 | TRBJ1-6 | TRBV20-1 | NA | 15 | TGCAGTGCCACTCCTGGGACAGGGGATAATTCACCCCTCCACTTT | CSATPGTGDNSPLHF
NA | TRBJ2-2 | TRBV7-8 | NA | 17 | TGTGCCAGCAGCTCATCCCCACCGGGGATGAACACCGGGGAGCTGTTTTTT | CASSSSPPGMNTGELFF
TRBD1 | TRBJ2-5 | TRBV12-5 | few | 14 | TGTGCTAGTGGTCGGGACAGGGACCAAGAGACCCAGTACTTC | CASGRDRDQETQYF
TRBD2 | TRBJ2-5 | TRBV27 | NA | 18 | TGTGCCAGCAGTTCCTCCGGGACTAGCGAACCATTACAAGAGACCCAGTACTTC | CASSSSGTSEPLQETQYF
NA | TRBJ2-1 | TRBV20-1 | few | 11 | TGCAGTGCTCGGAGAGGCAATGAGCAGTTCTTC | CSARRGNEQFF
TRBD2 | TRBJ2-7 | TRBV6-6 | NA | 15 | TGTGCCAGCAGTTTGAGGACTAGCGGAGGCTACGAGCAGTACTTC | CASSLRTSGGYEQYF
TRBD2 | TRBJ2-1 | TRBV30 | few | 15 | TGTGCCTGGAGTGTAACGGGACTAGTTGGCAATGAGCAGTTCTTC | CAWSVTGLVGNEQFF
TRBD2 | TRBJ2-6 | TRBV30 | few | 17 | TGTGCCTGGAGTTTCTGGACTAGCGCTTCTGGGGCCAACGTCCTGACTTTC | CAWSFWTSASGANVLTF
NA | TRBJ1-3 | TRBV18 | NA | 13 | TGTGCCAGCTCACCACCGGGGGGAAACACCATATATTTT | CASSPPGGNTIYF
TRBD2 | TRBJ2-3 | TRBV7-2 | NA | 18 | TGTGCCAGCAGCTTGATGGGAGGGCTAGCGGGAAGCACAGATACGCAGTATTTT | CASSLMGGLAGSTDTQYF
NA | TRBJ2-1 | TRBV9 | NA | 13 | TGTGCCAGCAGCGCTGTACTAGGCAATGAGCAGTTCTTC | CASSAVLGNEQFF
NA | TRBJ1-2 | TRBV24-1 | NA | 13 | TGTGCCACCAGTGAAACAGGGTACTATGGCTACACCTTC | CATSETGYYGYTF
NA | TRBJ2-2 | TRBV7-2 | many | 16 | TGTGCCAGCACCCCCGCAGGCGGGGCGAGCACCGGGGAGCTGTTTTTT | CASTPAGGASTGELFF
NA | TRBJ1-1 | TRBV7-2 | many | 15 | TGTGCCAGCAGCAGACAGACAGCCATGAACACTGAAGCTTTCTTT | CASSRQTAMNTEAFF
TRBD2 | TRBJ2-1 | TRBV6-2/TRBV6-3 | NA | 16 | TGTGCCAGCCGCCGGCCGGGACTAGCGGGAGTTAATGAGCAGTTCTTC | CASRRPGLAGVNEQFF
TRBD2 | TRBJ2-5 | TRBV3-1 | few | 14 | TGTGCCAGCAGCCCTCTGGGACTAGCGGGGGCCCAGTACTTC | CASSPLGLAGAQYF
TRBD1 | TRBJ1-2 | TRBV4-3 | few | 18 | TGCGCCAGCAGCCAAGCTCACCCGGGACAGGGGACATTTCGCGGCTACACCTTC | CASSQAHPGQGTFRGYTF
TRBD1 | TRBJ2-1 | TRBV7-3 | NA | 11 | TGTGCCAGCAGTTCCGGGACAGGGCAGTTCTTC | CASSSGTGQFF